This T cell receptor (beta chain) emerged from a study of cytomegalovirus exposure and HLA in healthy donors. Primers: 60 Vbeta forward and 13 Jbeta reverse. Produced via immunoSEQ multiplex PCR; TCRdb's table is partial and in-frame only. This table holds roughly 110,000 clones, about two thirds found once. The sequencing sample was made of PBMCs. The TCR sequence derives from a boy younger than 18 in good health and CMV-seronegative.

This CDR3 is CASSRPGDEQFF. The CDR3 bases are TGTGCCAGCAGCCGCCCGGGGGATGAGCAGTTCTTC. V gene TRBV6-6 combines with J gene TRBJ2-1, with TRBD2 as a possible D gene (6 bases). The germline V and J ends were trimmed by 6 bases and 8 bases, with 11 bases remaining between them. The germline gives CDR1 MNHNY, CDR2 SVGAGI (reference sequence). This CDR3 is built from 12 residues.